Sequencing of this TCR beta chain was carried out in a study of T cell responses to AZD1222 COVID-19 vaccine. General study results and limits: Donors were chiefly white British, with a greater number of females, and clonal diversity was perhaps underestimated.

In regard to this clone: What it binds is unknown.

Germline values: CDR1 LGHDT, CDR2 YNNKEL (reference sequence). The V segment lost 2 bases and the J segment 5 bases; nucleotides outside the gene matches: 8. CDR3 length equals 15 residues. The assay was immunoSEQ multiplex PCR, and TCRdb's table has in-frame clones only and misses some. The sample holds some 71,000 clones, around 84% seen once. V and J are TRBV3-1 (or the pseudogene TRBV3-2) and TRBJ2-7; TRBD2 matches 8 bases. Sequences were derived from peripheral blood, sampled on day 0 of AZD1222 vaccination. This sequence originates from an adult in good health. The CDR3 reads CASSQHGGGGNEQYF. Here the CDR3 DNA reads TGTGCCAGCAGCCAACACGGGGGGGGCGGAAACGAGCAGTACTTC.